The subject of this entry is one T cell receptor beta chain. These data originate in a study of blood T cell repertoires in COVID-19. The protocol was immunoSEQ multiplex PCR, while the TCRdb copy is restricted to in-frame clones and leaves out a portion. The sample carries about 200,000 clones, roughly 82% recorded once. V shed 4 bases and J shed 5 bases, with 13 bases lying between them. The CDR3 contains 14 residues. CDR1 and CDR2 (germline): SGHNT, YYREEE (reference sequence). The sequence derives from a woman between 55 and 75 years old with COVID-19, enrolled during active disease. This chain joins TRBV5-4 and TRBJ2-4; the D gene is possibly TRBD1 (6 bases). Sequenced material: peripheral blood. The CDR3 protein is CASSTMTGENIQYF. DNA of the CDR3: TGTGCCAGCAGCACCATGACAGGAGAAAACATTCAGTACTTC.